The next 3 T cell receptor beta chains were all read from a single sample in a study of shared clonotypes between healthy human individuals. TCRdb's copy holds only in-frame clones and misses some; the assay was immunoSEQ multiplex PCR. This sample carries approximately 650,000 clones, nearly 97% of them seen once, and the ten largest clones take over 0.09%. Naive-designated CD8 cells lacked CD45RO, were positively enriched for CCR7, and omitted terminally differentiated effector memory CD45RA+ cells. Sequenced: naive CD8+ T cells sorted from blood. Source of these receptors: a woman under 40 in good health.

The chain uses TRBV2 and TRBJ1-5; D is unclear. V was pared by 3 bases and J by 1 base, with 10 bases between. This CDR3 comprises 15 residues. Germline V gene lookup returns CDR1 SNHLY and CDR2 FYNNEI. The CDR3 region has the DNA TGTGCCAGCAGTGACGACGGCCGAAGCAATCAGCCCCAGCATTTT. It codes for CASSDDGRSNQPQHF.

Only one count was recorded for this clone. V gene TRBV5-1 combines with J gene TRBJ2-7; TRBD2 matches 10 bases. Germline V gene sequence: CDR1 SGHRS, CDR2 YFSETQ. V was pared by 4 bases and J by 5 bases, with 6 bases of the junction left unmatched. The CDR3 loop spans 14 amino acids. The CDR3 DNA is TGCGCCAGCAGCATAGCGGGAGGTCGAAACGAGCAGTACTTC. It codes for CASSIAGGRNEQYF.

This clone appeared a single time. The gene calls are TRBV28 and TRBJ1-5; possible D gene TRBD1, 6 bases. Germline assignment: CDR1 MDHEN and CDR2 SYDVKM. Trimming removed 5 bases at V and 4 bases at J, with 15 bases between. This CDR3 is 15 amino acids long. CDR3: CASSAEDRINQPQHF. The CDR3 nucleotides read TGTGCCAGCAGTGCCGAGGACAGAATAAATCAGCCCCAGCATTTT.